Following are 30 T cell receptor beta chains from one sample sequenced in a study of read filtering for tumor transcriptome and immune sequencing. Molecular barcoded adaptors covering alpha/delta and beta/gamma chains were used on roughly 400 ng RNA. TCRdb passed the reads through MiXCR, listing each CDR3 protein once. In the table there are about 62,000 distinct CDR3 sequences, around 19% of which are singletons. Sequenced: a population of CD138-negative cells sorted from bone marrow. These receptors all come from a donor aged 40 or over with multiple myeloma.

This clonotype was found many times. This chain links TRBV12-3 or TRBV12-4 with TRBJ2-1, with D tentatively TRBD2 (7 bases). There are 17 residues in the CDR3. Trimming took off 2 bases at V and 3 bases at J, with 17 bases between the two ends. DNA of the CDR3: TGTGCCAGCAGTTTACGGGCGGGGGCCGTGTTCTACAATGAGCAGTTCTTC. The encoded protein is CASSLRAGAVFYNEQFF.

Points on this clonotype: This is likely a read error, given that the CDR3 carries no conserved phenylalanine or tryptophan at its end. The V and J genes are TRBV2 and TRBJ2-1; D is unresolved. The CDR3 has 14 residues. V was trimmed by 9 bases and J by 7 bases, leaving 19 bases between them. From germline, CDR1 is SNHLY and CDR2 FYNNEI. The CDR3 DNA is TGTGCCAGTGGTGATCTGTGGCGAATGAATGAGCAGTTCCTC. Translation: CASGDLWRMNEQFL.

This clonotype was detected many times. The CDR3: CASSFVLAGRYNEQFF. The CDR3 region has the DNA TGTGCCAGCAGTTTTGTCCTAGCGGGGAGATACAATGAGCAGTTCTTC. V usage is TRBV12-3 or TRBV12-4 and J usage is TRBJ2-1, with TRBD2 matching 9 bases. Trimming took 3 bases from V and 4 from J; bases not matched to a gene: 7. The CDR3 is made up of 16 amino acids.

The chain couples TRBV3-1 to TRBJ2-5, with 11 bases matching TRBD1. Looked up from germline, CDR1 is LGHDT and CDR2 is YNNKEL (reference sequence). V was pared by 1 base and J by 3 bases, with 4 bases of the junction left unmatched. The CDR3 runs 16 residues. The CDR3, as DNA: TGTGCCAGCAGCCAAGGGCAGGGACAGGGGGAAGAGACCCAGTACTTC. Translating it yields CASSQGQGQGEETQYF.

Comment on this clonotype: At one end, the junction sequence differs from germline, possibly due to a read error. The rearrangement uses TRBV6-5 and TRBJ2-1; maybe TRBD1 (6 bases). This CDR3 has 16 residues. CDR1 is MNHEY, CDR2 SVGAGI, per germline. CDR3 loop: CSSNTNRVAVYNEQFF. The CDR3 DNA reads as TGTTCCAGCAACACAAACAGGGTAGCCGTCTACAATGAGCAGTTCTTC.

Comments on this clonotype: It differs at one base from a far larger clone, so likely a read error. The CDR3 loop is CASSLGQGNSESFF. In nucleotides, the CDR3 is TGTGCCAGCAGCCTGGGGCAGGGTAACTCTGAATCTTTCTTT. The J gene is TRBJ1-1, the V gene TRBV6-6; a possible D gene is TRBD1 (5 bases). CDR3 length: 14 residues. The germline V gene encodes CDR1 MNHNY and CDR2 SVGAGI (reference sequence).

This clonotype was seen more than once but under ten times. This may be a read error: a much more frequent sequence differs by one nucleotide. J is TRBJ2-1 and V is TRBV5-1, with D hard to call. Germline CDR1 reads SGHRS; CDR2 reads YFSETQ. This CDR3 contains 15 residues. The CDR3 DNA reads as TGCGCCAGCAGCCGCCTGGGTGACTCCCACAATGAGCAGTTCTTC. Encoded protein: CASSRLGDSHNEQFF.

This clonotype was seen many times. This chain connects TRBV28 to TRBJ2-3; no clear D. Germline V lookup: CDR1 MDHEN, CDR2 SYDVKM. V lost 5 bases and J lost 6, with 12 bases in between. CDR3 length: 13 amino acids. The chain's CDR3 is CASSLDRYDTQYF. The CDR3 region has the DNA TGTGCCAGCAGTCTCGACCGCTACGATACGCAGTATTTT.

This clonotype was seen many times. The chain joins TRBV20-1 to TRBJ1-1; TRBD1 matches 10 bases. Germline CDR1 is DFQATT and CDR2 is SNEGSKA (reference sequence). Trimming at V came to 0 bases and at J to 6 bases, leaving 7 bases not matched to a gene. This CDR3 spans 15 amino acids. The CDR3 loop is CSARDPDRGRPEAFF. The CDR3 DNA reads TGCAGTGCTAGAGATCCGGACAGGGGGAGACCTGAAGCTTTCTTT.

CDR3 residues: CASSLVDGYEAFF. CDR3 DNA sequence: TGTGCCAGCAGCTTGGTGGACGGCTATGAAGCTTTCTTT. The chain carries TRBV5-4 and TRBJ1-1; D call uncertain. This CDR3 comprises 13 residues. The V and J ends lost 0 bases and 7 bases respectively, with 10 bases between them. Germline assignment: CDR1 SGHNT and CDR2 YYREEE (reference sequence).

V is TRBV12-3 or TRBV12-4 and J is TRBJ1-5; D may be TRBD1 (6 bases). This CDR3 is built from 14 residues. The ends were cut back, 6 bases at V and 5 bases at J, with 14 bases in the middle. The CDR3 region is CASSLRGAHQPQHF. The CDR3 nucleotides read TGTGCCAGCAGCCTTAGGGGGGCTCATCAGCCCCAGCATTTT.

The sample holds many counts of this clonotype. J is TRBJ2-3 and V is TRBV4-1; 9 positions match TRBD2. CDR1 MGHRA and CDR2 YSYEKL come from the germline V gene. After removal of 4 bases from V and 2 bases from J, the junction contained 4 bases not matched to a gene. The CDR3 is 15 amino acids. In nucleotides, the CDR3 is TGCGCCAGCAGCCCCGGACTAGCGTTCACAGATACGCAGTATTTT. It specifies CASSPGLAFTDTQYF.

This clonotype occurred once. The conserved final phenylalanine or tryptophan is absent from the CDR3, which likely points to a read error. The CDR3 bases are TGCAGCGCTCAGGCCTGGGGATCTCGGTCCAATGAGCAGTTCCTC. As protein: CSAQAWGSRSNEQFL. The chain combines TRBV29-1 with TRBJ2-1, with unresolved D. The CDR3 has 15 amino acids. The germline V and J ends were trimmed by 7 bases and 6 bases, with 22 bases remaining between them. Germline V CDR1 and CDR2: SQVTM, ANQGSEA.

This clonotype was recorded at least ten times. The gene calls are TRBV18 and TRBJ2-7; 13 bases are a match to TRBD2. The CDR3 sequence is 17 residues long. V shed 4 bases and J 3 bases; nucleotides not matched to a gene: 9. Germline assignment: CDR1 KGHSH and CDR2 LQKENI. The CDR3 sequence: CASSQELLAGGLYEQYF. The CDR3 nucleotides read TGTGCCAGCTCACAGGAGTTACTAGCGGGAGGGCTCTACGAGCAGTACTTC.

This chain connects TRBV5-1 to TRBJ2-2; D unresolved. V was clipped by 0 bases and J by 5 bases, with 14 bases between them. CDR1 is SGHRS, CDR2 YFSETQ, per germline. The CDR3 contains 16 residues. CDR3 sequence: CASSLALISGTGELFF. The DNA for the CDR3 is TGCGCCAGCAGCTTGGCCCTCATTAGTGGTACCGGGGAGCTGTTTTTT.

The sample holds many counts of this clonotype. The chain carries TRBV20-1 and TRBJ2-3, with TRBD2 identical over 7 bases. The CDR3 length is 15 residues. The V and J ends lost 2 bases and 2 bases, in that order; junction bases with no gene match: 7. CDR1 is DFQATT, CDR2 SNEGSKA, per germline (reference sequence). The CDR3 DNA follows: TGCAGTGCTAGATCTTTCGGGACTATCACAGATACGCAGTATTTT. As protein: CSARSFGTITDTQYF.

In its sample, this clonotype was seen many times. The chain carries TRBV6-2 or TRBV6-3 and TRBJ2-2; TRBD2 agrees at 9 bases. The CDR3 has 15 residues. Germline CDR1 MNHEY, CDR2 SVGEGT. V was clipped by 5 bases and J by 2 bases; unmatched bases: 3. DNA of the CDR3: TGTGCCAGCAGTAAGACTAGCGGTAACACCGGGGAGCTGTTTTTT. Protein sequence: CASSKTSGNTGELFF.

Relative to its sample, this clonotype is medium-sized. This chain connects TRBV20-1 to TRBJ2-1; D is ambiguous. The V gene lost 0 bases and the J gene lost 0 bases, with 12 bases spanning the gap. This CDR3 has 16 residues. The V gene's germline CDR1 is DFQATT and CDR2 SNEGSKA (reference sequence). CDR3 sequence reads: CSARDQALGSYNEQFF. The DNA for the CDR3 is TGCAGTGCTAGAGATCAGGCGCTCGGCTCCTACAATGAGCAGTTCTTC.

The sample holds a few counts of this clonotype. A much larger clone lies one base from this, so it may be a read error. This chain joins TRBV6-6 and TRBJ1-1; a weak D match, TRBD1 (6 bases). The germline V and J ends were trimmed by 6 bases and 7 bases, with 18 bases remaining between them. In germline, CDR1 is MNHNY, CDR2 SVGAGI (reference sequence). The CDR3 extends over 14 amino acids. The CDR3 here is CASSAGTRDGEAFF. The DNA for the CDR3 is TGTGCCAGCAGCGCCGGGACAAGGGACGGTGAAGCTTTCTTT.

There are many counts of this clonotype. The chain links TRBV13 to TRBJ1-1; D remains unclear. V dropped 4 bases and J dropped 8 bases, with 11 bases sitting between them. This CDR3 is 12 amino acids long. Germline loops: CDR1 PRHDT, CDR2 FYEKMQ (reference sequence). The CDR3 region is CASSYYQNEAFF. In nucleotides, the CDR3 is TGTGCCAGCAGCTACTACCAGAACGAAGCTTTCTTT.

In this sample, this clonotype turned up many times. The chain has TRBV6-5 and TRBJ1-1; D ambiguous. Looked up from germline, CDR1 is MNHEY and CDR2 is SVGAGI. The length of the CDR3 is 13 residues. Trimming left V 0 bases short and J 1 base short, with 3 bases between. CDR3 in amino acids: CASSYSKNTEAFF. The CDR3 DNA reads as TGTGCCAGCAGTTACTCCAAGAACACTGAAGCTTTCTTT.

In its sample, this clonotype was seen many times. CDR3: CSARGGSDTGELFF. Written as DNA, the CDR3 is TGCAGTGCTAGAGGGGGTTCGGACACCGGGGAGCTGTTTTTT. The V call is TRBV20-1, the J call TRBJ2-2; unclear D gene. This CDR3 contains 14 residues. Trimming cost V 1 base and J 3 bases, with 9 bases left between them. In germline, CDR1 is DFQATT, CDR2 SNEGSKA (reference sequence).

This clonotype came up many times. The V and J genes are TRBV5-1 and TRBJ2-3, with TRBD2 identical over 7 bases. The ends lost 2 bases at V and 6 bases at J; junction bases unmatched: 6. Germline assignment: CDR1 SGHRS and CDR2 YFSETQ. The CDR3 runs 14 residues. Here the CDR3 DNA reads TGCGCCAGCAGCTTAGCGGGAATGGATGATACGCAGTATTTT. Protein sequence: CASSLAGMDDTQYF.

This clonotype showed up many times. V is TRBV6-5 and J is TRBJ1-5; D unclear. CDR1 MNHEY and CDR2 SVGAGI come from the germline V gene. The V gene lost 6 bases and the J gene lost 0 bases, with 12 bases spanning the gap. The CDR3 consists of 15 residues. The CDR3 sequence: CASREKRYSNQPQHF. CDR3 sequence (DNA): TGTGCCAGCAGGGAAAAGAGGTATAGCAATCAGCCCCAGCATTTT.

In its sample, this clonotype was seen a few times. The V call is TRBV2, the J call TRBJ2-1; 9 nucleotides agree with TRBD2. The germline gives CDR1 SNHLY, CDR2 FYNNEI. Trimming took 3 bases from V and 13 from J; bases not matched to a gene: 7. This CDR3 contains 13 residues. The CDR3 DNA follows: TGTGCCAGCAGTGAGGATCTAGCGGGAAATCAGTTCTTC. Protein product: CASSEDLAGNQFF. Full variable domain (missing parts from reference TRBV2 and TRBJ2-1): EPEVTQTPSHQVTQMGQEVILRCVPISNHLYFYWYRQILGQKVEFLVSFYNNEISEKSEIFDDQFSVERPDGSNFTLKIRSTKLEDSAMYFCASSEDLAGNQFFGPGTRLTVL.

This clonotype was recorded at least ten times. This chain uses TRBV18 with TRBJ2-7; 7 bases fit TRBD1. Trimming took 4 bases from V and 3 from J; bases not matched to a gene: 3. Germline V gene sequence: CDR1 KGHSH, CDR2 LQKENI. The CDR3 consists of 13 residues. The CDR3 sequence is CASSRDSLYEQYF. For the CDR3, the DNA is TGTGCCAGCTCACGGGACAGCCTCTACGAGCAGTACTTC.

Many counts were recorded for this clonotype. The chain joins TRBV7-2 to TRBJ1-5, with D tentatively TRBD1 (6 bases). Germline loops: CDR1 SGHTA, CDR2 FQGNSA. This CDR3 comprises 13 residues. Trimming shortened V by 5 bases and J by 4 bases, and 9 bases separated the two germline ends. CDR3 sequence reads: CASSRQANQPQHF. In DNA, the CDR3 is TGTGCCAGCAGCAGACAGGCGAATCAGCCCCAGCATTTT.

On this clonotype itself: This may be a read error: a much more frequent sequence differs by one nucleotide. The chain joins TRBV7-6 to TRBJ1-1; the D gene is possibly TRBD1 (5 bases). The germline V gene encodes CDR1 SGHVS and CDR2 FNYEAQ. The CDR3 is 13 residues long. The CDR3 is CASSLWGNTEASF. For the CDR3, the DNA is TGTGCCAGCAGCTTGTGGGGGAACACTGAAGCTTCCTTT.

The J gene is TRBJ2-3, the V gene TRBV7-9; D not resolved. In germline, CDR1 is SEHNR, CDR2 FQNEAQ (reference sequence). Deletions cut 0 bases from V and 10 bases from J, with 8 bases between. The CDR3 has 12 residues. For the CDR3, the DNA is TGTGCCAGCAGCTTAGCGTCGGAATCGCAGTATTTT. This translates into CASSLASESQYF.

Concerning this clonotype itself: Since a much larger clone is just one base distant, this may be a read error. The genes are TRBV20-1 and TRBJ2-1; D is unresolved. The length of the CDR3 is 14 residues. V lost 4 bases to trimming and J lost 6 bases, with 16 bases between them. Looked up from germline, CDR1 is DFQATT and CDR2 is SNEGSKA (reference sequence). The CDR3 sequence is CSAIFLEDFNEQFF. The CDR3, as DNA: TGCAGTGCTATCTTCCTCGAAGACTTCAATGAGCAGTTCTTC.